Listed below are T cell receptor beta chains from one sample, sequenced in a study of blood T cell repertoires in COVID-19. Method: immunoSEQ multiplex PCR; TCRdb's copy keeps in-frame clones and lacks some. The repertoire holds around 310,000 clones, roughly 86% seen once, with around 9% in the top ten. Material: PBMCs or T cells enriched from blood (not recorded which). Source of these receptors: a woman in her 30s who had recovered from COVID-19. The CDR3 runs from the conserved cysteine through the conserved F or W. The D gene is left open where the match is weak. Size tells how often a clone was seen (once, few, many) or the class of an expanded clone, and some rows leave it out.

D,size,V,J,DNA,CDR3
TRBD2,few,TRBV7-2,TRBJ2-7,TGTGCCAGCAGCTTAGGAAGTCTAGCGGGTTACGAGCAGTACTTC,CASSLGSLAGYEQYF
.,.,TRBV28,TRBJ1-5,TGTGCCAGCAGTTTACGTGGAGGGTGGGTTCCTATAGCACGTCAGCCCCAGCATTTT,CASSLRGGWVPIARQPQHF
TRBD2,.,TRBV5-6,TRBJ2-7,TGTGCCAGCAGCCAAGGACTAGCGGATTCCTACGAGCAGTACTTC,CASSQGLADSYEQYF
.,.,TRBV5-6,TRBJ2-7,TGTGCCAGCAGCTTAGGACAGCCGACCTACGAGCAGTACTTC,CASSLGQPTYEQYF
TRBD2,.,TRBV11-3,TRBJ2-1,TGTGCCAGCAGCTTAGATACGATTAGCGGGAGAGGAGGTGAGCAGTTCTTC,CASSLDTISGRGGEQFF
.,.,TRBV30,TRBJ1-5,TGTGCCTGGAGGAGGACATCGGATCAGCCCCAGCATTTT,CAWRRTSDQPQHF
.,.,TRBV6-6,TRBJ2-1,TGTGCCAGCAGTTACGGGAGATGGGGGGACAATGAGCAGTTCTTC,CASSYGRWGDNEQFF
.,few,TRBV20-1,TRBJ1-2,TGCAGTGCGTTACAGGGTTATGGCTACACCTTC,CSALQGYGYTF
TRBD2,once,TRBV9,TRBJ2-1,TGTGCCAGCAGCGGAGGACTAGCGGGAACCTACAATGAGCAGTTCTTC,CASSGGLAGTYNEQFF
.,.,TRBV7-2,TRBJ1-2,TGTGCCAGCAGCTTATTCCGGGGAGGCTACACCTTC,CASSLFRGGYTF
TRBD1,.,TRBV29-1,TRBJ1-1,TGCAGCGTTGAAAGGAAGGGGGCAACCACTGAAGCTTTCTTT,CSVERKGATTEAFF
.,few,TRBV20-1,TRBJ1-2,TGCAGTGCTAGAGTGAACGGGGGCTACACCTTC,CSARVNGGYTF
.,.,TRBV7-2,TRBJ2-7,TGTGCCAGCAGCTTACTTCTCGGGTACGACTACGAGCAGTACTTC,CASSLLLGYDYEQYF
.,.,TRBV15,TRBJ2-3,TGTGCCACCGGAGAGGGATTCACAGATACGCAGTATTTT,CATGEGFTDTQYF
.,.,TRBV2,TRBJ2-5,TGTGCCAGCAGTTGGGACTCTGAAGAGACCCAGTACTTC,CASSWDSEETQYF
.,.,TRBV5-6,TRBJ2-7,TGTGCCAGCAGCCGTGCCACAGGCCCTCACGAGCAGTACTTC,CASSRATGPHEQYF
.,once,TRBV5-4,TRBJ1-6,TGTGCCAGCAGCCTAGCTACAATGGAGTCACCCCTCCACTTT,CASSLATMESPLHF
.,.,TRBV5-1,TRBJ1-1,TGCGCCAGCAGCGCCCAATGGGGGCAGGTGACTGAAGCTTTCTTT,CASSAQWGQVTEAFF
.,.,TRBV4-3,TRBJ2-1,TGCGCCAGCAGCCAAGATGGGGTTACTAGCAATGAGCAGTTCTTC,CASSQDGVTSNEQFF
.,few,TRBV30,TRBJ1-5,TGTGCCTGGAGTGGAATCAGGGGTGATCAGCCCCAGCATTTT,CAWSGIRGDQPQHF
.,.,TRBV6-5,TRBJ2-5,TGTGCCAGCAGTTACTCGTCGGGGGTGGAGACCCAGTACTTC,CASSYSSGVETQYF
.,.,TRBV4-3,TRBJ2-2,TGCGCCAGCAGCCAAGATGCAGGGGCCGGGGAGCTGTTTTTT,CASSQDAGAGELFF
TRBD1,once,TRBV19,TRBJ1-5,TGTGCCAGTAGTCTTTGGGCGACAGGGACCCAGCCCCAGCATTTT,CASSLWATGTQPQHF
.,.,TRBV5-4,TRBJ2-3,TGTGCCAGCAGCCCCGAGCGGGCTAGCACAGATACGCAGTATTTT,CASSPERASTDTQYF
.,.,TRBV19,TRBJ1-5,TGTGCCACCTCGCCGGGGGGGCAGCCCCAGCATTTT,CATSPGGQPQHF
.,few,TRBV7-4,TRBJ1-5,TGTGCCAGCAGCTTGTGCAGGGAGGTGAGACAGCCCCAGCATTTT,CASSLCREVRQPQHF
.,.,TRBV13,TRBJ2-7,TGTGCCAGCAGCCAAGACATGTCCTACGAGCAGTACTTC,CASSQDMSYEQYF
TRBD2,.,TRBV14,TRBJ2-3,TGTGCCAGCAGCCAAGTAAGCGGGAGTGCGGTAGATACGCAGTATTTT,CASSQVSGSAVDTQYF
.,once,TRBV6-1,TRBJ1-2,TGTGCCAGCAGTGAAGCCTTCAGGTCAGTCTATGGCTACACCTTC,CASSEAFRSVYGYTF
.,.,TRBV2,TRBJ1-5,TGTGCCAGCAGCACAGGGTTATGGAATCAGCCCCAGCATTTT,CASSTGLWNQPQHF
.,.,TRBV5-4,TRBJ1-4,TGTGCCAGCAGCGTACAGGGTACTCTAAATGAAAAACTGTTTTTT,CASSVQGTLNEKLFF
TRBD1,.,TRBV7-9,TRBJ1-4,TGTGCCAGCTACTCACAGGGGGGAGAAAAACTGTTTTTT,CASYSQGGEKLFF
.,.,TRBV5-4,TRBJ2-2,TGTGCCAGCAGCTTGCCCTCGCGCACCGGGGAGCTGTTTTTT,CASSLPSRTGELFF
TRBD1,.,TRBV28,TRBJ1-6,TGTGCCAGCAGCCTTCCCCCGGACAGGGGAAATTCACCCCTCCACTTT,CASSLPPDRGNSPLHF
TRBD1,.,TRBV5-1,TRBJ1-2,TGCGCCAGCAGCTTGGAAACAGGGGATGCGAGGTTCTATGGCTACACCTTC,CASSLETGDARFYGYTF
TRBD1,.,TRBV7-2,TRBJ2-7,TGTGCCAGCAGCCACGACAGGGCTGCCTACGAGCAGTACTTC,CASSHDRAAYEQYF
.,.,TRBV11-2,TRBJ1-1,TGTGCCAGCAGCTCACAGTCGAACACTGAAGCTTTCTTT,CASSSQSNTEAFF
TRBD1,.,TRBV19,TRBJ2-3,TGTGCCAGTAGTCCGTTCGGGGGGACAGGGCTAGTTGATACGCAGTATTTT,CASSPFGGTGLVDTQYF
.,.,TRBV7-2,TRBJ2-1,TGTGCCAGCAGCTCTCGACGACAAAAGTTCTACAATGAGCAGTTCTTC,CASSSRRQKFYNEQFF
.,few,TRBV27,TRBJ2-7,TGTGCCAGCAGTTTAGGGGGTGCTAGCGTCTACGAGCAGTACTTC,CASSLGGASVYEQYF
.,.,TRBV29-1,TRBJ2-5,TGCAGCGTTGACCAGGGTTTGGGGGAGACCCAGTACTTC,CSVDQGLGETQYF
.,once,TRBV7-2,TRBJ1-6,TGTGCCAGCAGCTTAGTGAGACAGCCCCACAATTCACCCCTCCACTTT,CASSLVRQPHNSPLHF
.,.,TRBV11-2,TRBJ1-5,TGTGCCAGCAGCTTAGATTCGGGGCAGCCCCAGCATTTT,CASSLDSGQPQHF
.,few,TRBV6-1,TRBJ2-1,TGTGCCAGCAGTGAAGACTACAGGGTCCCCTACAATGAGCAGTTCTTC,CASSEDYRVPYNEQFF
.,.,TRBV4-1,TRBJ1-2,TGCGCCAGTGGTCCGGGAACGACTAATGGCTACACCTTC,CASGPGTTNGYTF
TRBD2,.,TRBV4-1,TRBJ2-1,TGCGCCAGCAGCCTGGCTAGCGGGAGATACAATGAGCAGTTCTTC,CASSLASGRYNEQFF
TRBD1,.,TRBV14,TRBJ2-7,TGTGCCACCTCATCCTTCGGGACAGGGACTATCGGGCAGTACTTC,CATSSFGTGTIGQYF
.,once,TRBV5-1,TRBJ2-3,TGCGCCAGCAGCTTGCCTAGCGCCGGATTCACAGATACGCAGTATTTT,CASSLPSAGFTDTQYF
.,.,TRBV2,TRBJ2-1,TGTGCCAGCCGCGGGGAACAGGCCCCAAATGAGCAGTTCTTC,CASRGEQAPNEQFF
TRBD2,.,TRBV7-9,TRBJ2-4,TGTGCCAGCAGCTTAGCGACTAGCGGGAGTTGGGGAAACATTCAGTACTTC,CASSLATSGSWGNIQYF
.,once,TRBV5-5,TRBJ1-1,TGTGCCAGCAGCTATCTTCGGGACACTGAAGCTTTCTTT,CASSYLRDTEAFF
TRBD2,.,TRBV10-3,TRBJ2-5,TGTGCCATCAGTGTCGATAGCGGGAGATTTCAAGAGACCCAGTACTTC,CAISVDSGRFQETQYF
.,few,TRBV6-2/TRBV6-3,TRBJ1-1,TGTGCCAGCAGTTACCAGGTAAACACTGAAGCTTTCTTT,CASSYQVNTEAFF
.,.,TRBV5-1,TRBJ2-3,TGCGCCAGCAGCCTGGGTGGCCGATCAGATACGCAGTATTTT,CASSLGGRSDTQYF